Listed below are T cell receptor beta chains from one sample, sequenced in a study of blood T cell repertoires in COVID-19. TCRdb's copy holds only in-frame clones and misses some; the assay was immunoSEQ multiplex PCR. Here the sample spans 150,000 to 200,000 clones, roughly nine tenths being singletons. Sequencing used peripheral blood. Receptor source: a man younger than 30 with acute or convalescent COVID-19. The conserved cysteine and the conserved F or W are not part of the CDR3 here. The order of the fields is V gene, J gene, CDR3 protein.

>TRBV19|TRBJ1-2
ASQAEDRAYYGYT
>TRBV4-2|TRBJ1-5
ASSQIQGASNQPQH
>TRBV3-1/TRBV3-2|TRBJ1-5
ASSQGRAQPQH
>TRBV6-1|TRBJ1-5
ASSVYRGQRNSNQPQH
>TRBV19|TRBJ1-1
ASSGPRNTEAF
>TRBV19|TRBJ2-7
ASSPRGPYEQY
>TRBV5-1|TRBJ2-7
ASSFGDSYDYEQY
>TRBV20-1|TRBJ1-3
SASSGQGSSGNTIY
>TRBV11-2|TRBJ2-7
ASSSTDSSYEQY
>TRBV2|TRBJ1-1
ASSELRNTEAF